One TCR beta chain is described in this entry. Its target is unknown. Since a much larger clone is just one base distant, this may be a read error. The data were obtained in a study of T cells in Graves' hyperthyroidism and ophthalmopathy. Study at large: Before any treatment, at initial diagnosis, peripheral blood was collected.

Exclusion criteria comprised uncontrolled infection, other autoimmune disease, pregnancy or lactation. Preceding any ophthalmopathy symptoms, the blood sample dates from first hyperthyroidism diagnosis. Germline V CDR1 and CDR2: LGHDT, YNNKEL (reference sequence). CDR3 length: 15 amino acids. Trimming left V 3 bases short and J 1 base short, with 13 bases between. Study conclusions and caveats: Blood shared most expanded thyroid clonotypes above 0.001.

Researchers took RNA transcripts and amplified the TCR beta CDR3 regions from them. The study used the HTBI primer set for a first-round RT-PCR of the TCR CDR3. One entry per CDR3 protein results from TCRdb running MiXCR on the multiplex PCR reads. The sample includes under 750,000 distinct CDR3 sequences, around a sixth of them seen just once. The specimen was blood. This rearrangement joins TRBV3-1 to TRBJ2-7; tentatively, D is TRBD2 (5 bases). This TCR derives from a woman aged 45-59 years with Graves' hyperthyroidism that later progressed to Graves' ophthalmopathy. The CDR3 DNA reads TGTGCCAGCAGCCAGGACTCCCGGACGTCCTACGAGCAGTACTTC. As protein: CASSQDSRTSYEQYF.